A single sample is the source of the 32 T cell receptor beta chains below, sequenced in a study of T cells expressing NK-cell markers (dated by TCRdb to 2019 to 2021). The protocol used for the library was 5' RACE. This sample was sequenced with an Illumina HiSeq 2000. After reprocessing by TCRdb, each CDR3 protein sequence is one entry, and no DNA is given. In this sample's table one finds 400,000 to 550,000 distinct CDR3 sequences. The top ten clonotypes cover less than 7.5% of the sample. The material sequenced was blood T cells: a sorted CD56 or NKG2C T cell subset, CD4+ or CD8+ T cells, or bulk PBMC T cells (not recorded which). Receptor source: a woman aged 18 to 75 in good health.

This sequence joins TRBV2 and TRBJ2-7; the TCRdb D gene call, TRBD2, has no DNA to confirm it. Germline loops: CDR1 SNHLY, CDR2 FYNNEI. This CDR3 is 15 amino acids long. CDR3 sequence: CASSNRLAGGLEQYF.

The rearrangement joins TRBV7-2 to TRBJ2-5; lacking DNA, the TRBD1 call made by TCRdb goes unchecked. Germline assignment: CDR1 SGHTA and CDR2 FQGNSA. This CDR3 has 15 amino acids. CDR3 loop: CASTPAGTGEETQYF.

This chain uses TRBV27 with TRBJ2-1; TCRdb designates TRBD2, a call that cannot be tested without DNA. The CDR3 spans 13 residues. Germline lookup yields CDR1 MNHEY and CDR2 SMNVEV (reference sequence). This CDR3 reads CASAGLADNEQFF.

The chain carries TRBV29-1 and TRBJ2-7; checking the TCRdb D call of TRBD1 is not possible without DNA. The CDR3 is 16 amino acids. Germline CDR1 and CDR2: SQVTM and ANQGSEA. This CDR3 is CSAEPFGQGVSYEQYF.

V and J are TRBV6-5 and TRBJ1-2. The CDR3 contains 15 residues. In germline, CDR1 is MNHEY, CDR2 SVGAGI. The CDR3 spells CASSYSNRLQRGYTF.

The rearrangement uses TRBV3-1 and TRBJ2-7; absent DNA, TCRdb's TRBD1 call cannot be checked. Germline V gene data show CDR1 as LGHDT and CDR2 as YNNKEL (reference sequence). The CDR3 is 14 residues long. CDR3 region: CASSGRDRVWEQYF.

The chain combines TRBV5-4 with TRBJ2-5; without DNA, the TCRdb call of TRBD2 cannot be checked. The CDR3 length is 13 residues. Germline-derived CDR1 and CDR2 are SGHNT and YYREEE (reference sequence). CDR3 amino acids: CASRARDQETQYF.

The gene calls are TRBV20-1 and TRBJ2-3; the TRBD1 assignment by TCRdb is unverifiable without DNA. The V gene's germline CDR1 is DFQATT and CDR2 SNEGSKA (reference sequence). This CDR3 region has 14 residues. CDR3 amino acids: CSARTDPRADTQYF.

The V call is TRBV28, the J call TRBJ2-1; TCRdb reports TRBD2, a call that lacks DNA to check it against. The CDR3 has 15 residues. Per germline, CDR1 MDHEN and CDR2 SYDVKM. CDR3 sequence: CASTRSGLADNEQFF. The full variable domain, its missing parts supplied by reference TRBV28 and TRBJ2-1, is DVKVTQSSRYLVKRTGEKVFLECVQDMDHENMFWYRQDPGLGLRLIYFSYDVKMKEKGDIPEGYSVSREKKERFSLILESASTNQTSMYLCASTRSGLADNEQFFGPGTRLTVL.

The J gene is TRBJ2-2, the V gene TRBV7-8; as DNA is missing, the TRBD1 call by TCRdb cannot be tested. Germline V gene lookup returns CDR1 SGHVS and CDR2 FQNEAQ. The CDR3 length is 15 residues. The chain's CDR3 is CASSKGTADTGELFF.

This sequence joins TRBV7-2 and TRBJ1-2. Germline CDR1 and CDR2: SGHTA and FQGNSA. The CDR3 has 12 amino acids. This CDR3 reads CATEGSNYGYTF.

This chain uses TRBV29-1 with TRBJ2-7; TCRdb selects TRBD2, and the lack of DNA leaves this call unchecked. CDR1 is SQVTM, CDR2 ANQGSEA, per germline. The length of the CDR3 is 14 residues. CDR3 in amino acids: CSVEVSGSSYEQYF.

J is TRBJ1-5 and V is TRBV11-2. The germline V gene encodes CDR1 SGHAT and CDR2 FQNNGV. The CDR3 runs 12 residues. The CDR3: CASSHEAQPQHF.

V gene TRBV7-2 combines with J gene TRBJ2-2; TCRdb indicates TRBD2, and absent DNA this call remains unverified. Per the germline V gene, CDR1 is SGHTA and CDR2 is FQGNSA. The CDR3 loop spans 14 amino acids. The CDR3 sequence: CASSSLVSTGELFF.

This chain joins TRBV15 and TRBJ2-1; as DNA is missing, the TRBD1 call by TCRdb cannot be tested. CDR1 is LNHNV, CDR2 YYDKDF, per germline (reference sequence). This CDR3 has 15 residues. This CDR3 reads CATKAQGQAYNEQFF.

The chain couples TRBV7-2 to TRBJ2-7; TCRdb lists TRBD1, though no DNA is available to test this call. The CDR3 runs to 16 residues. Germline V lookup: CDR1 SGHTA, CDR2 FQGNSA. This chain's CDR3 is CASSLGGVSGGYEQYF.

The chain employs TRBV19 and TRBJ2-4. Per germline, CDR1 LNHDA and CDR2 SQIVND (reference sequence). This CDR3 is 13 amino acids long. The CDR3 here is CASSIIGWNIQYF.

The chain is built from TRBV6-1 and TRBJ2-1; the D call from TCRdb, TRBD2, cannot be confirmed without DNA. The CDR3 length is 18 residues. Germline assignment: CDR1 MNHNS and CDR2 SASEGT. This CDR3 is CASRFKGTSYLSYNEQFF.

V is TRBV2 and J is TRBJ1-6. CDR3 length equals 11 residues. CDR1 is SNHLY and CDR2 is FYNNEI in the germline V gene. CDR3 protein: CASSGGSPLHF.

The V and J genes are TRBV4-3 and TRBJ2-3; TCRdb gives TRBD1 as the D gene, but with no DNA this cannot be confirmed. Germline CDR1 is LGHNA and CDR2 is YSLEER. This CDR3 is 16 amino acids long. This chain's CDR3 is CASSQDLARGTDTQYF.

The chain carries TRBV12-3 or TRBV12-4 and TRBJ2-2; TCRdb picks TRBD2, but there is no DNA to check that call. The CDR3 runs 12 residues. The CDR3 sequence: CASSMGTSELFF.

V usage is TRBV4-3 and J usage is TRBJ2-1. The germline V gene has CDR1 LGHNA and CDR2 YSLEER. The CDR3 loop spans 15 amino acids. The CDR3 reads CASSQDTATYNEQFF.

The genes are TRBV10-3 and TRBJ2-2; the D call from TCRdb, TRBD1, cannot be confirmed without DNA. Germline V gene lookup returns CDR1 ENHRY and CDR2 SYGVKD. CDR3 length: 14 residues. CDR3 sequence: CAIRGVPNTGELFF.

This chain joins TRBV6-2 or TRBV6-3 and TRBJ1-2; TCRdb's assignment of TRBD1 cannot be checked, as there is no DNA. Germline values: CDR1 MNHEY, CDR2 SVGEGT. This CDR3 is 15 amino acids long. The CDR3 sequence: CASSYGDRGLYGYTF.

CDR3 in amino acids: CSARGGTSGADTQYF. The chain employs TRBV20-1 and TRBJ2-3; TCRdb indicates TRBD2, and absent DNA this call remains unverified. In germline, CDR1 is DFQATT, CDR2 SNEGSKA (reference sequence). CDR3 length: 15 residues.

The CDR3 loop reads CASSPPGTVLREQYF. The chain recombines TRBV14 with TRBJ2-7; TCRdb's D call of TRBD2 is untestable without DNA. The CDR3 covers 15 residues. From germline, CDR1 is SGHDN and CDR2 FVKESK. The full variable domain, rest sourced from reference TRBV14 and TRBJ2-7, is EAGVTQFPSHSVIEKGQTVTLRCDPISGHDNLYWYRRVMGKEIKFLLHFVKESKQDESGMPNNRFLAERTGGTYSTLKVQPAELEDSGVYFCASSPPGTVLREQYFGPGTRLTVT.

Here the CDR3 reads CASSLEGRPSGANVLTF. The genes are TRBV5-6 and TRBJ2-6. This CDR3 spans 17 amino acids. Germline assignment: CDR1 SGHDT and CDR2 YYEEEE.

The V call is TRBV2, the J call TRBJ2-5. Germline V gene lookup returns CDR1 SNHLY and CDR2 FYNNEI. The CDR3 extends over 12 amino acids. The CDR3 protein is CASSGSQETQYF.

CDR3 region: CASSFFRNSYNEQFF. V gene TRBV28 combines with J gene TRBJ2-1. The CDR3 runs 15 residues. CDR1 and CDR2 from the germline V gene are MDHEN and SYDVKM.

This chain uses TRBV28 with TRBJ1-2. CDR1 and CDR2 (germline): MDHEN, SYDVKM. The CDR3 is made up of 12 amino acids. The CDR3 protein is CASSYRASGYTF.

The rearrangement joins TRBV4-2 to TRBJ1-5; TCRdb returns TRBD1, unconfirmable since there is no DNA. There are 17 residues in the CDR3. Germline CDR1 LGHNA, CDR2 YNFKEQ. The CDR3 sequence is CASRGGGTGGSNQPQHF.

This rearrangement joins TRBV18 to TRBJ1-1; no DNA is available, so the TRBD1 call from TCRdb remains unchecked. The CDR3 loop spans 17 amino acids. Germline values: CDR1 KGHSH, CDR2 LQKENI. CDR3 loop: CASSLGGAGVVGTEAFF.